This T cell receptor (beta chain) was identified during a study of response to subunit inactivated influenza vaccine. Each CDR3 protein gets one entry after TCRdb re-called the RT-PCR reads with MiXCR. The sample holds fewer than 600,000 distinct CDR3 sequences, under 8.5% seen once. Between the trimmed V and J ends, which lost 1 base and 3 bases, there was a span of 6 bases. The length of the CDR3 is 13 residues. Germline V gives CDR1 SGHTA, CDR2 FQGNSA. The chain is built from TRBV7-2 and TRBJ1-2; D remains ambiguous. The TCR comes from a man aged 50 to 75 who received an inactivated influenza vaccine. The sample here was PBMCs from blood, taken less than 30 months after vaccination. For the CDR3, the DNA is TGTGCCAGCAGCTTAGAAAGGGACTATGGCTACACCTTC. It translates to CASSLERDYGYTF.